This T cell receptor (beta chain) was captured in a study of T cell responses to AZD1222 COVID-19 vaccine. Clones were sequenced by immunoSEQ multiplex PCR, and TCRdb holds only the in-frame ones, with some missing. The sample yields roughly 97,000 clones, around 86% seen once. The V gene lost 3 bases and the J gene lost 0 bases, with 20 bases spanning the gap. Germline loops: CDR1 LNHDA, CDR2 SQIVND (reference sequence). The CDR3 runs to 18 residues. Worth noting for this clone: Antigen unknown.

Findings of the study overall: AZD1222 recipients seropositive at baseline numbered only 5 to 7.

The source was peripheral blood, collected 28 days after the second dose of the MenACWY control vaccine. V is TRBV19 and J is TRBJ1-1; weak D call: TRBD1 (5 bases). The TCR originated in an adult who received the MenACWY meningococcal vaccine as a control. DNA of the CDR3: TGTGCCAGTAGTATCGGGCGGGGGACTGGCGGTATGAACACTGAAGCTTTCTTT. Translation gives CASSIGRGTGGMNTEAFF.